These T cell receptor beta chains were read from a single sample in a study of T cells after posttransplantation cyclophosphamide. Using immunoSEQ multiplex PCR, the repertoire was profiled, and TCRdb retains in-frame clones only, with some absent. The sample consists of 25,000 to 35,000 clones, 86% of them appearing once. Sequences were obtained from PBMCs. The source of these receptors is a man aged 45-65 years. Each CDR3 is given with its conserved first and last residue. Each record gives: J gene, V gene, CDR3 protein.

j_call: TRBJ2-7
v_call: TRBV6-5
cdr3_aa: CASRMDRGTYGQYF

j_call: TRBJ1-4
v_call: TRBV19
cdr3_aa: CATETQTGLLFF

j_call: TRBJ2-3
v_call: TRBV1
cdr3_aa: CTSSPSGGAVDTQYF

j_call: TRBJ2-3
v_call: TRBV5-8
cdr3_aa: CASSQIDTQYF

j_call: TRBJ2-7
v_call: TRBV7-8
cdr3_aa: CASSPLPLASGEQYF

j_call: TRBJ1-2
v_call: TRBV27
cdr3_aa: CASSLSLGGGYGYTF

j_call: TRBJ2-5
v_call: TRBV7-9
cdr3_aa: CASSSDRVIWETQYF

j_call: TRBJ1-5
v_call: TRBV6-1
cdr3_aa: CASTLDRQQPQHF

j_call: TRBJ1-4
v_call: TRBV28
cdr3_aa: CASSSTGTGSEKLFF

j_call: TRBJ1-1
v_call: TRBV11-1
cdr3_aa: CASSTTLQESTEAFF

j_call: TRBJ1-2
v_call: TRBV9
cdr3_aa: CASSVALRSTGYTF

j_call: TRBJ2-7
v_call: TRBV15
cdr3_aa: CATSRGQVLRGGLSYEQYF

j_call: TRBJ2-7
v_call: TRBV27
cdr3_aa: CASSLQGGGEQYF

j_call: TRBJ2-2
v_call: TRBV5-1
cdr3_aa: CASSFVGSTSGELFF

j_call: TRBJ2-1
v_call: TRBV28
cdr3_aa: CASSLPTSGGAWEQFF

j_call: TRBJ1-1
v_call: TRBV19
cdr3_aa: CASSIDQLLNTEAFF

j_call: TRBJ1-4
v_call: TRBV7-7
cdr3_aa: CASSLGGAGEKLFF

j_call: TRBJ1-1
v_call: TRBV7-2
cdr3_aa: CASSFGGGTEAFF

j_call: TRBJ1-6
v_call: TRBV30
cdr3_aa: CAWSVNFIKTGSLFNSPLHF

j_call: TRBJ2-2
v_call: TRBV10-3
cdr3_aa: CAISKLAGWGTGELFF

j_call: TRBJ1-1
v_call: TRBV5-1
cdr3_aa: CASSPGGETEAFF

j_call: TRBJ2-3
v_call: TRBV4-1
cdr3_aa: CASSQISLAGGSADTQYF

j_call: TRBJ2-3
v_call: TRBV4-3
cdr3_aa: CASSQDRGTSGASTDTQYF

j_call: TRBJ1-2
v_call: TRBV10-3
cdr3_aa: CAISESDRGQGSYYYGYTF

j_call: TRBJ1-2
v_call: TRBV19
cdr3_aa: CASHSHGYTF

j_call: TRBJ2-7
v_call: TRBV7-9
cdr3_aa: CASSLASQYSSYEQYF

j_call: TRBJ1-5
v_call: TRBV6-4
cdr3_aa: CASSSTGTQPQHF

j_call: TRBJ2-3
v_call: TRBV2
cdr3_aa: CASSPLAGGLDTQYF

j_call: TRBJ1-1
v_call: TRBV28
cdr3_aa: CASSFRSLGAFF

j_call: TRBJ2-2
v_call: TRBV4-1
cdr3_aa: CASSQESGFGGELFF

j_call: TRBJ1-3
v_call: TRBV2
cdr3_aa: CASSRQGTWNTIYF

j_call: TRBJ1-5
v_call: TRBV6-5
cdr3_aa: CASSYTQGGQPQHF

j_call: TRBJ2-5
v_call: TRBV6-6
cdr3_aa: CASSYSWVTGTQYF

j_call: TRBJ1-2
v_call: TRBV9
cdr3_aa: CASSASQLTGVGYTF

j_call: TRBJ2-2
v_call: TRBV4-2
cdr3_aa: CASSPESEREPGELFF

j_call: TRBJ1-2
v_call: TRBV2
cdr3_aa: CASSEAGAGGGYTF

j_call: TRBJ1-6
v_call: TRBV30
cdr3_aa: CAWTPDREVYNSPLHF

j_call: TRBJ2-5
v_call: TRBV5-1
cdr3_aa: CASSWDRQLAGVWETQYF

j_call: TRBJ1-2
v_call: TRBV18
cdr3_aa: CASSPKRNYGYTF

j_call: TRBJ2-1
v_call: TRBV11-2
cdr3_aa: CASSLEWSSYNEQFF

j_call: TRBJ1-2
v_call: TRBV6-1
cdr3_aa: CASRFQGGDDYGYTF

j_call: TRBJ1-1
v_call: TRBV4-3
cdr3_aa: CASSRGRGAEAFF

j_call: TRBJ1-1
v_call: TRBV27
cdr3_aa: CASSSPTGGPPNTEAFF

j_call: TRBJ2-3
v_call: TRBV5-1
cdr3_aa: CASSLGLADTQYF

j_call: TRBJ2-5
v_call: TRBV5-1
cdr3_aa: CASSLGTASGQETQYF

j_call: TRBJ1-4
v_call: TRBV5-5
cdr3_aa: CASSFEQQNEKLFF

j_call: TRBJ2-3
v_call: TRBV4-1
cdr3_aa: CASSQASGGTQYF

j_call: TRBJ1-3
v_call: TRBV2
cdr3_aa: CASSPKRGRSSGNTIYF

j_call: TRBJ2-7
v_call: TRBV7-2
cdr3_aa: CASSLIRDRTYEQYF

j_call: TRBJ2-2
v_call: TRBV19
cdr3_aa: CASSMAGTLAATGELFF

j_call: TRBJ1-1
v_call: TRBV7-3
cdr3_aa: CASSLLGGYTEAFF

j_call: TRBJ2-1
v_call: TRBV11-2
cdr3_aa: CASSLKSGTGSYNEQFF

j_call: TRBJ2-2
v_call: TRBV18
cdr3_aa: CASSPTEGELFF